This T cell receptor beta chain was recorded in a study of cytomegalovirus exposure and HLA in healthy donors. In the PCR, 60 Vbeta and 13 Jbeta primers were used. Profiled with immunoSEQ multiplex PCR; TCRdb holds only in-frame clones, not every one. The sample includes some 140,000 clones, under 80% of them seen just once. This CDR3 contains 18 residues. Germline V gene sequence: CDR1 MDHEN, CDR2 SYDVKM. The V and J ends lost 2 bases and 3 bases respectively, with 20 bases between them. Study-wide results and limits: Analyses of presence and absence presupposed an approximately uniform sequencing depth across donors. It emerged from a later analysis that several of the most significant clusters appeared to be linked to common viral pathogens. Whilst most TCR sequences proved rare, a subset of public TCRs occurred across many donors.

For this clone: Its matching antigen is unknown.

Donors consisted of healthy bone marrow donors. The TCR was taken from a woman in her fifties or sixties in good health and CMV-seropositive. The source material was PBMCs. V gene TRBV28 combines with J gene TRBJ2-1, with D tentatively TRBD2 (7 bases). In DNA, the CDR3 is TGTGCCAGCAGTTTAGGCAGGGGCGGGGGACGCGGCTACAATGAGCAGTTCTTC. Its translation: CASSLGRGGGRGYNEQFF.